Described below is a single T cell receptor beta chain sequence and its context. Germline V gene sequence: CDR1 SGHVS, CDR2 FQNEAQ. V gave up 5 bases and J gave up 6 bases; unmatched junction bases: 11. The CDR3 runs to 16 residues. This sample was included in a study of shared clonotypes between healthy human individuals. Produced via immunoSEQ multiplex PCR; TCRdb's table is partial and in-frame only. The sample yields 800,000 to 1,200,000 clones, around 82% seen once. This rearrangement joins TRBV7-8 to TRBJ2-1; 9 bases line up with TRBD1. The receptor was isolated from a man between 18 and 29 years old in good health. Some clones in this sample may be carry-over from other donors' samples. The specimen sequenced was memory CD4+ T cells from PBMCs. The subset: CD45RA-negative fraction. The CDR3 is CASSTQRGQGGNEQFF. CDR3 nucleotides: TGTGCCAGCAGCACACAGAGGGGACAGGGTGGCAATGAGCAGTTCTTC.